These T cell receptor beta chains were read from a single sample in a study of neurological immune-mediated disorders. TCRdb re-derived calls from the 5' RACE reads in MiXCR, one entry per CDR3 protein. This table holds fewer than 50,000 distinct CDR3 sequences, approximately 12% found once. Input material: PBMCs. Receptors were obtained from a male donor with HTLV-1-associated myelopathy (HAM/TSP). Both conserved end residues are part of each CDR3. The order of the fields is J gene, D gene, V gene, clone size, CDR3 protein, CDR3 DNA. A D gene is named only where the DNA matches it firmly. The size field is filled for only some rows; it gives once, few, many or a size class.

>TRBJ1-4|.|TRBV20-1|.
CSALRGALNEKLFF
TGCAGTGCACTGCGGGGGGCGTTAAATGAAAAACTGTTTTTT
>TRBJ2-1|.|TRBV5-1|many
CASSLAQRTTNEQFF
TGCGCCAGCAGCTTGGCCCAGAGAACCACCAATGAGCAGTTCTTC
>TRBJ1-2|.|TRBV12-3/TRBV12-4|many
CASSPYRESGYTF
TGTGCCAGCAGTCCTTACCGGGAAAGTGGCTACACCTTC
>TRBJ1-3|.|TRBV12-3/TRBV12-4|many
CASSPRINSGNTIYF
TGTGCCAGCAGTCCACGCATAAACTCTGGAAACACCATATATTTT
>TRBJ2-7|TRBD1|TRBV12-3/TRBV12-4|many
CASRIGTAGEQYF
TGTGCCAGCAGAATTGGGACAGCAGGCGAGCAGTACTTC
>TRBJ2-2|.|TRBV5-1|many
CASSLQPNTGELFF
TGCGCCAGCAGTCTTCAGCCGAACACCGGGGAGCTGTTTTTT
>TRBJ1-2|.|TRBV20-1|many
CSAREGATPYGYTF
TGCAGTGCTAGAGAGGGGGCAACTCCCTATGGCTACACCTTC
>TRBJ2-4|.|TRBV28|many
CASSSKGGRVRHIQYF
TGTGCCAGCAGTTCGAAAGGAGGCAGGGTTCGGCACATTCAGTACTTC
>TRBJ2-5|.|TRBV9|many
CASSVGGGPQETQYF
TGTGCCAGCAGCGTAGGTGGGGGGCCCCAAGAGACCCAGTACTTC
>TRBJ2-7|.|TRBV10-3|.
CAISEGTGYEQYF
TGTGCCATCAGTGAAGGCACTGGATACGAGCAGTACTTC
>TRBJ1-1|.|TRBV7-2|.
CASSSRVGAGTEAFF
TGTGCCAGCAGCTCTCGGGTGGGGGCGGGGACTGAAGCTTTCTTT
>TRBJ2-7|.|TRBV20-1|.
CSARGATPNSEQYF
TGCAGTGCTAGAGGAGCCACTCCCAACTCCGAGCAGTACTTC
>TRBJ2-4|TRBD2|TRBV20-1|many
CSATSGGENIQYF
TGCAGTGCCACCAGCGGGGGGGAAAACATTCAGTACTTC
>TRBJ2-5|TRBD1|TRBV7-9|many
CASSDGTGNQETQYF
TGTGCCAGCAGCGACGGGACAGGGAATCAAGAGACCCAGTACTTC
>TRBJ1-5|.|TRBV27|.
CASRERNQRQHF
TGTGCCAGCAGGGAGAGAAATCAGCGCCAGCATTTT
>TRBJ1-1|.|TRBV7-2|many
CASSSVGTKPSEAFF
TGTGCCAGCAGCTCGGTCGGGACAAAGCCCTCTGAAGCTTTCTTT
>TRBJ1-4|.|TRBV5-1|many
CASRDDNEKLFF
TGCGCCAGTCGGGACGATAATGAAAAACTGTTTTTT
>TRBJ2-2|.|TRBV4-3|many
CASSRLGGELFF
TGCGCCAGCAGCCGTTTGGGCGGGGAGCTGTTTTTT
>TRBJ2-3|.|TRBV20-1|many
CSATSPRGISTDTQYF
TGCAGTGCTACCTCTCCGCGGGGTATAAGCACAGATACGCAGTATTTT
>TRBJ1-1|.|TRBV5-1|many
CASSFDRSNTEAFF
TGCGCCAGCAGCTTCGACAGGTCGAACACTGAAGCTTTCTTT
>TRBJ1-1|.|TRBV5-1|few
CASSLEGSTRTRSTEAFF
TGCGCCAGCAGCTTGGAGGGCTCCACACGGACGAGAAGCACTGAAGCTTTCTTT
>TRBJ2-5|.|TRBV20-1|many
CSAAGMKYQETQYF
TGCAGTGCTGCCGGGATGAAGTACCAAGAGACCCAGTACTTC
>TRBJ1-3|.|TRBV6-1|many
CASISSGNTIYF
TGTGCCAGCATTAGCTCTGGAAACACCATATATTTT
>TRBJ2-7|TRBD2|TRBV5-1|many
CASSLAGAGDLYEQYF
TGCGCCAGCAGCTTGGCCGGGGCGGGGGACCTCTACGAGCAGTACTTC
>TRBJ1-2|.|TRBV5-5|many
CASSLGRDTKWDYTF
TGTGCCAGCAGCTTGGGACGGGACACCAAATGGGACTACACCTTC
>TRBJ1-2|.|TRBV14|many
CASSQKPVGIVNYGYTF
TGTGCCAGCAGCCAAAAGCCTGTGGGAATAGTAAACTATGGCTACACCTTC
>TRBJ2-2|.|TRBV4-3|many
CASSQDWNGELFF
TGCGCCAGCAGCCAAGATTGGAACGGGGAGCTGTTTTTT
>TRBJ1-1|TRBD1|TRBV20-1|many
CSAQDRAVTEAFF
TGCAGTGCCCAGGACAGGGCGGTCACTGAAGCTTTCTTT
>TRBJ1-5|.|TRBV5-1|many
CASSLDPGVDQPQHF
TGCGCCAGCAGCTTGGATCCGGGGGTCGATCAGCCCCAGCATTTT
>TRBJ2-7|.|TRBV7-3|few
CASSQGQLEQYF
TGTGCCAGCAGCCAGGGACAACTGGAGCAGTACTTC
>TRBJ1-2|.|TRBV5-1|many
CASSLELANYGYTF
TGCGCCAGCAGCTTGGAGCTTGCTAACTATGGCTACACCTTC
>TRBJ2-5|.|TRBV7-2|many
CASSSEPRETQYF
TGTGCCAGCAGCTCCGAGCCGCGGGAGACCCAGTACTTC
>TRBJ1-4|.|TRBV24-1|.
CATSDSRGGGWDGEKLFF
TGTGCCACCAGTGATTCCCGAGGAGGAGGGTGGGACGGTGAAAAACTGTTTTTT
>TRBJ1-1|.|TRBV28|many
CASSLSTNTEAFF
TGTGCCAGCAGTTTGAGCACGAACACTGAAGCTTTCTTT
>TRBJ2-7|.|TRBV14|many
CASSRNLRGSPFYEQYF
TGTGCCAGCAGCCGGAACCTCCGGGGCTCTCCATTCTACGAGCAGTACTTC
>TRBJ1-2|TRBD1|TRBV4-1|many
CASSLQTGPAYGYTF
TGCGCCAGCAGCCTACAGACAGGGCCTGCCTATGGCTACACCTTC
>TRBJ2-1|TRBD2|TRBV7-3|few
CASSPRGAGMSSYKEQFF
TGTGCCAGTAGCCCGCGTGGAGCGGGGATGAGCTCCTACAAGGAGCAGTTCTTC
>TRBJ2-2|.|TRBV20-1|once
CSASGTGDSGELFF
TGCAGTGCTAGTGGGACCGGGGACTCTGGGGAGCTGTTTTTT
>TRBJ2-4|TRBD1|TRBV6-2/TRBV6-3|many
CASRGDRGAKNIQYF
TGTGCCAGCAGGGGGGACAGAGGAGCCAAAAACATTCAGTACTTC
>TRBJ1-5|.|TRBV12-3/TRBV12-4|many
CASRSDVGNQPQHF
TGTGCCAGCAGATCGGACGTGGGGAATCAGCCCCAGCATTTT
>TRBJ2-3|.|TRBV20-1|many
CSATRGARASSTDTQYF
TGCAGTGCTACTCGCGGGGCGCGCGCCTCTAGCACAGATACGCAGTATTTT
>TRBJ1-5|.|TRBV10-2|many
CASSELTGRGGYSAQHF
TGCGCCAGCAGTGAGTTAACCGGACGGGGAGGATATTCGGCCCAGCATTTT
>TRBJ1-1|.|TRBV5-1|.
CASSLGGENEAFF
TGCGCCAGCAGCTTGGGGGGGGAGAACGAAGCTTTCTTT
>TRBJ2-5|TRBD2|TRBV4-3|many
CASSTSGGSQETQYF
TGCGCCAGCAGCACCTCGGGGGGGAGCCAAGAGACCCAGTACTTC